The present T cell receptor (beta chain) was sequenced within a study of metastatic and nonmetastatic thyroid tumors. Study-wide context: Where malignant and benign thyroid patients were concerned, repertoires were compared across blood and tumor or nodule tissue.

In the original workflow: Construction of a distant-metastasis classifier for papillary thyroid cancer relied on CDR3 differences across clinicopathological groups. TCRdb re-clonotyped the PCR reads through MiXCR. The V and J calls shown here were made by TCRdb, not taken from the authors' results. There are over 25,000 clones in the sample; roughly 4.2% occur only once, and roughly a fifth lies in the top ten. Unmatched junction bases numbered 2, after V lost 5 bases and J lost 2 bases. The CDR3 totals 12 residues. Per the germline V gene, CDR1 is DFQATT and CDR2 is SNEGSKA (reference sequence). Notes on the study in general: As reported, TCR beta diversity in blood and tumor was significantly higher in malignant thyroid tumors than in benign nodules.

All patients were untreated before thyroid surgery. This clone has ten or more counts. Its antigen is not known. V usage is TRBV20-1 and J usage is TRBJ1-2; 7 bases are shared with TRBD1. This clonotype originated in a female donor with papillary thyroid cancer or a benign thyroid nodule (not recorded which). Some clones in this sample may be carry-over from other donors' samples. The sequencing sample was made of blood. The CDR3 coding sequence is TGCAGTGCTCTACAGGGGAACTATGGCTACACCTTC. The encoded protein is CSALQGNYGYTF.